The 12 T cell receptor beta chains below all came from one sample that was sequenced in a study of T cell responses to AZD1222 COVID-19 vaccine. Data came from immunoSEQ multiplex PCR; TCRdb stores just in-frame clones and leaves some out. Altogether 110,000 to 150,000 clones are present, roughly 92% being singletons, with the ten largest covering approximately 1.5%. The sample here was peripheral blood, taken on day 0 of AZD1222 vaccination. The receptors were gathered from an adult in good health.

The count of this clone is one. The J gene is TRBJ1-2, the V gene TRBV27; TRBD1 agrees at 8 bases. Germline V gives CDR1 MNHEY, CDR2 SMNVEV (reference sequence). The CDR3 consists of 14 residues. Trimming at V came to 8 bases and at J to 2 bases, leaving 7 bases not matched to a gene. Written as DNA, the CDR3 is TGTGCCAGCGCGCAGGACAGGGTGAACTATGGCTACACCTTC. Its translation is CASAQDRVNYGYTF.

This sequence joins TRBV30 and TRBJ2-7; perhaps TRBD2 as D (5 bases). Deletions cut 4 bases from V and 4 bases from J, with 14 bases between. This CDR3 region has 13 residues. Germline CDR1 and CDR2: GTSNPN and SVGIG (reference sequence). The CDR3 DNA is TGTGCCTGGACCCGCCCGGACTTATACGAGCAGTACTTC. This translates into CAWTRPDLYEQYF.

V and J are TRBV9 and TRBJ1-1, with a possible D match to TRBD1 (5 bases). Germline assignment: CDR1 SGDLS and CDR2 YYNGEE. The CDR3 is 13 amino acids. The V and J ends lost 0 bases and 6 bases respectively, with 9 bases between them. In DNA form, the CDR3 reads TGTGCCAGCAGCGTAGACAGGAGGGCTGAAGCTTTCTTT. Protein sequence: CASSVDRRAEAFF.

This rearrangement joins TRBV11-2 to TRBJ1-1; D gene unclear. V was trimmed by 2 bases and J by 1 base, leaving 17 bases between them. This CDR3 contains 17 residues. The germline V gene encodes CDR1 SGHAT and CDR2 FQNNGV. The CDR3 protein is CASSLYPRTETNTEAFF. CDR3 nucleotide sequence: TGTGCCAGCAGCTTATACCCACGGACGGAGACGAACACTGAAGCTTTCTTT.

The chain carries TRBV20-1 and TRBJ1-5; no definite D call. Germline CDR1 and CDR2: DFQATT and SNEGSKA (reference sequence). The CDR3 is 14 residues long. Trimming stripped 3 bases from V and 5 bases from J, with 14 bases between. CDR3 amino acids: CSASSSGPDQPQHF. The CDR3 DNA follows: TGCAGTGCTAGTAGCTCTGGGCCGGATCAGCCCCAGCATTTT.

J is TRBJ2-2 and V is TRBV29-1, with 9 bases identical to TRBD1. The CDR3 length is 14 residues. The V gene end was trimmed by 6 bases and the J gene end by 6 bases; junction bases not matched to a gene: 8. CDR1 and CDR2 from the germline V gene are SQVTM and ANQGSEA. CDR3 sequence reads: CSVSDRGIPGELFF. CDR3 in DNA: TGCAGCGTCTCGGACAGGGGAATACCCGGGGAGCTGTTTTTT.

The chain combines TRBV5-1 with TRBJ2-5; tentative D call: TRBD1 (5 bases). This CDR3 spans 13 amino acids. Germline values: CDR1 SGHRS, CDR2 YFSETQ. Trimming removed 1 base at V and 5 bases at J, with 9 bases between. The CDR3 loop reads CASSLLGPETQYF. The CDR3, as DNA: TGCGCCAGCAGCTTGTTGGGGCCGGAGACCCAGTACTTC.

The chain joins TRBV7-3 to TRBJ2-3, with 9 bases fitting TRBD2. This CDR3 region has 15 residues. V gave up 5 bases and J gave up 4 bases; unmatched junction bases: 7. Germline CDR1 SGHTA, CDR2 FQGTGA. CDR3 nucleotide sequence: TGTGCCAGCAGCCTTAGCGGGAGACGCGCAGATACGCAGTATTTT. As protein: CASSLSGRRADTQYF.

The chain employs TRBV7-2 and TRBJ2-3; D is perhaps TRBD1 or TRBD2 (5 bases each). Germline V gives CDR1 SGHTA, CDR2 FQGNSA. The length of the CDR3 is 14 residues. V was clipped by 2 bases and J by 4 bases, with 10 bases between them. The CDR3, as DNA: TGTGCCAGCAGCTTACTAGCCAGGGCAGATACGCAGTATTTT. Translated: CASSLLARADTQYF.

The J gene is TRBJ1-4, the V gene TRBV18; no definite D call. The CDR3 runs to 15 residues. Trimming cost V 3 bases and J 8 bases, with 16 bases left between them. Germline V gene data show CDR1 as KGHSH and CDR2 as LQKENI. In DNA form, the CDR3 reads TGTGCCAGCTCACCCCCCGAAGAGTTGGGGGAAAAACTGTTTTTT. As protein: CASSPPEELGEKLFF.

This clone was detected once. This chain joins TRBV18 and TRBJ1-1, with TRBD1 matching 9 bases. The CDR3 consists of 15 residues. J gave up 2 bases and V 3 bases, and 4 bases lay outside the gene matches. Germline-derived CDR1 and CDR2 are KGHSH and LQKENI. CDR3 nucleotides: TGTGCCAGCTCACCTTGGACAGGGGACAACACTGAAGCTTTCTTT. Translating gives CASSPWTGDNTEAFF.

This clone was recorded once. The V gene is TRBV3-1 (or the pseudogene TRBV3-2), the J gene TRBJ1-2, with D unresolved. Germline V gives CDR1 LGHDT, CDR2 YNNKEL (reference sequence). Trimming stripped 0 bases from V and 4 bases from J, with 12 bases between. The CDR3 loop spans 15 amino acids. CDR3 in amino acids: CASSQDFTAGYGYTF. The CDR3 region has the DNA TGTGCCAGCAGCCAAGATTTCACGGCCGGCTATGGCTACACCTTC.